Following are 21 T cell receptor beta chains from one sample sequenced in a study of blood T cell repertoires in COVID-19. This table comes from immunoSEQ multiplex PCR, and its TCRdb copy is limited to in-frame clones, with some not included. The sample has roughly 330,000 clones; about 90% are singletons. The specimen sequenced was PBMCs or T cells enriched from blood (not recorded which). All receptors come from a woman in her twenties or thirties who had recovered from COVID-19.

V usage is TRBV6-5 and J usage is TRBJ2-7; possibly TRBD1 for D (5 bases). Germline CDR1 MNHEY, CDR2 SVGAGI. V lost 6 bases and J lost 5, with 14 bases in between. The CDR3 has 13 amino acids. The CDR3 DNA reads as TGTGCCAGCAGCCTGACAGAGATCCACGAGCAGTACTTC. The encoded protein is CASSLTEIHEQYF.

This sequence joins TRBV6-2 or TRBV6-3 and TRBJ2-1, with 7 bases identical to TRBD2. Germline V gene data show CDR1 as MNHEY and CDR2 as SVGEGT. This CDR3 is built from 16 residues. The trim removed 5 bases at V and 4 bases at J, leaving 11 bases unmatched. CDR3 amino acids: CASSPPASGDYNEQFF. Written as DNA, the CDR3 is TGTGCCAGCAGTCCCCCGGCCAGCGGGGATTACAATGAGCAGTTCTTC.

The V call is TRBV6-5, the J call TRBJ1-3; D is unresolved. The CDR3 is 14 residues long. CDR1 is MNHEY and CDR2 is SVGAGI in the germline V gene. V gave up 6 bases and J gave up 0 bases, with 9 bases separating them. The DNA of the CDR3 is TGTGCCAGCAGGCGAGACAACTCTGGAAACACCATATATTTT. It encodes CASRRDNSGNTIYF.

This clone appeared a single time. The chain is built from TRBV9 and TRBJ1-1; TRBD1 might be the D (5 bases). Trimming cost V 5 bases and J 6 bases, with 11 bases left between them. Germline assignment: CDR1 SGDLS and CDR2 YYNGEE. The CDR3 covers 12 residues. The CDR3 nucleotides are TGTGCCAGCAGAAGTAGGGGCCCTGAAGCTTTCTTT. It is translated as CASRSRGPEAFF.

The chain links TRBV6-2 or TRBV6-3 to TRBJ2-3; TRBD2 matches at 13 bases. Germline CDR1 and CDR2: MNHEY and SVGEGT. The J segment lost 3 bases and the V segment lost 2 bases, leaving 5 bases of the junction unmatched. The CDR3 loop spans 17 amino acids. The chain's CDR3 is CASSYPGTSGATDTQYF. CDR3 coding DNA: TGTGCCAGCAGTTACCCAGGGACTAGCGGGGCAACAGATACGCAGTATTTT.

The chain recombines TRBV11-2 with TRBJ1-1; D is unresolved. The germline gives CDR1 SGHAT, CDR2 FQNNGV. The germline V and J ends were trimmed by 3 bases and 2 bases, with 10 bases remaining between them. The CDR3 runs to 14 residues. The CDR3 region has the DNA TGTGCCAGCAGCTTGAGATCGCGAAACACTGAAGCTTTCTTT. Translated: CASSLRSRNTEAFF.

CDR3 DNA: TGTGCCAGTGCCCCGAGAACTGGGGAGCTGTTTTTT. This codes for CASAPRTGELFF. This chain joins TRBV6-5 and TRBJ2-2; D not resolved. The CDR3 totals 12 residues. The V gene lost 9 bases and the J gene lost 8 bases, with 13 bases spanning the gap. Germline-derived CDR1 and CDR2 are MNHEY and SVGAGI.

J is TRBJ1-3 and V is TRBV7-9; a possible D gene is TRBD1 (5 bases). Germline CDR1 is SEHNR and CDR2 is FQNEAQ (reference sequence). V dropped 5 bases and J dropped 2 bases, with 10 bases sitting between them. The CDR3 is made up of 14 amino acids. CDR3: CASSIDSTGNTIYF. The CDR3 DNA reads as TGTGCCAGCAGCATTGACAGCACTGGAAACACCATATATTTT.

The V and J genes are TRBV6-2 or TRBV6-3 and TRBJ1-2, with D maybe TRBD1 (6 bases). Germline CDR1 is MNHEY and CDR2 is SVGEGT. Trimming pared 0 bases from V and 2 bases from J, leaving 13 bases between. The CDR3 runs 16 residues. The chain's CDR3 is CASSYSSRGTNYGYTF. The CDR3, as DNA: TGTGCCAGCAGTTACTCGTCGCGGGGGACAAACTATGGCTACACCTTC.

The V and J genes are TRBV11-2 and TRBJ2-2, with 8 bases lining up with TRBD1. Looked up from germline, CDR1 is SGHAT and CDR2 is FQNNGV. The length of the CDR3 is 15 residues. The trim removed 3 bases at V and 5 bases at J, leaving 5 bases unmatched. As DNA, the CDR3 is TGTGCCAGCAGCTTCAGGGGGCAAGGGACCGGGGAGCTGTTTTTT. It yields the protein CASSFRGQGTGELFF.

This clone was counted once. The V and J genes are TRBV5-4 and TRBJ2-5; 7 nucleotides match TRBD2. Germline CDR1 is SGHNT and CDR2 is YYREEE (reference sequence). The CDR3 spans 15 residues. Unmatched junction bases numbered 6, after V lost 0 bases and J lost 4 bases. The CDR3 sequence is CASSLASGELETQYF. The CDR3 coding sequence is TGTGCCAGCAGCTTGGCGAGCGGGGAATTAGAGACCCAGTACTTC. The entire variable domain, with the rest obtained from reference TRBV5-4 and TRBJ2-5, is as follows: ETGVTQSPTHLIKTRGQQVTLRCSSQSGHNTVSWYQQALGQGPQFIFQYYREEENGRGNFPPRFSGLQFPNYSSELNVNALELDDSALYLCASSLASGELETQYFGPGTRLLVL.

The chain has TRBV19 and TRBJ1-1; D is ambiguous. This CDR3 is built from 13 residues. Germline V gene lookup returns CDR1 LNHDA and CDR2 SQIVND (reference sequence). Trimming cost V 6 bases and J 1 base, with 9 bases left between them. The CDR3 nucleotides are TGTGCCAGTAGGGTCGGAGGGAACACTGAAGCTTTCTTT. Translating gives CASRVGGNTEAFF.

The chain links TRBV7-2 to TRBJ1-4; weak D call: TRBD1 (6 bases). CDR1 and CDR2 from the germline V gene are SGHTA and FQGNSA. V lost 2 bases and J 4 bases, leaving 14 bases between the germline ends. This CDR3 spans 16 amino acids. The CDR3 reads CASSLMGGPFNEKLFF. CDR3 DNA sequence: TGTGCCAGCAGCTTAATGGGGGGGCCGTTTAATGAAAAACTGTTTTTT. The full variable domain, with the rest looked up from reference TRBV7-2 and TRBJ1-4, is GAGVSQSPSNKVTEKGKDVELRCDPISGHTALYWYRQSLGQGLEFLIYFQGNSAPDKSGLPSDRFSAERTGGSVSTLTIQRTQQEDSAVYLCASSLMGGPFNEKLFFGSGTQLSVL.

The V gene is TRBV19, the J gene TRBJ1-5; D not certain. V was shortened by 4 bases and J by 2 bases, with 24 bases between the two germline ends. The CDR3 has 19 residues. The germline V gene encodes CDR1 LNHDA and CDR2 SQIVND (reference sequence). CDR3 bases: TGTGCCAGTAGTACCTTAGGCCACGGAGTAGGATCAGGCAATCAGCCCCAGCATTTT. It is translated as CASSTLGHGVGSGNQPQHF.

V is TRBV10-1 and J is TRBJ2-7, with D possibly matching TRBD1 (6 bases). CDR1 and CDR2 (germline): WNHNN, SYGVQD (reference sequence). V lost 6 bases and J lost 2, with 11 bases in between. This CDR3 region has 13 residues. The CDR3 DNA reads as TGCGCCAGCAGCGCCAGGGGCCCCTACGAGCAGTACTTC. Residues: CASSARGPYEQYF.

The V call is TRBV4-2, the J call TRBJ2-7; 7 bases map to TRBD1. The trim removed 0 bases at V and 2 bases at J, leaving 1 base unmatched. Germline values: CDR1 LGHNA, CDR2 YNFKEQ. The CDR3 contains 14 residues. The CDR3 reads CASSQDDRAYEQYF. CDR3 DNA: TGTGCCAGCAGCCAAGACGACAGGGCCTACGAGCAGTACTTC.

The V gene is TRBV19, the J gene TRBJ2-3; D perhaps matches TRBD1 (6 bases). In germline, CDR1 is LNHDA, CDR2 SQIVND (reference sequence). V lost 10 bases and J 2 bases, leaving 13 bases between the germline ends. This CDR3 is 13 amino acids long. The CDR3 DNA reads as TGTGCCACCCGAGGACAGTACACAGATACGCAGTATTTT. This sequence encodes CATRGQYTDTQYF.

The rearrangement links TRBV7-2 to TRBJ2-3, with unresolved D. The CDR3 has 15 residues. Between the trimmed V and J ends, which lost 5 bases and 4 bases, there was a span of 16 bases. CDR1 and CDR2 from the germline V gene are SGHTA and FQGNSA. The chain's CDR3 is CASSPSVTAADTQYF. The CDR3 nucleotides read TGTGCCAGCAGCCCCAGTGTAACTGCGGCAGATACGCAGTATTTT.

The chain carries TRBV9 and TRBJ2-3, with D perhaps TRBD1 (5 bases). The CDR3 loop spans 15 amino acids. Germline loops: CDR1 SGDLS, CDR2 YYNGEE. V was pared by 6 bases and J by 0 bases, with 14 bases between. In DNA form, the CDR3 reads TGTGCCAGCACCCTGAGCCGACAGAGCACAGATACGCAGTATTTT. This sequence encodes CASTLSRQSTDTQYF.

This chain uses TRBV10-1 with TRBJ1-1; possible D gene TRBD1, 6 bases. The CDR3 covers 13 residues. V dropped 6 bases and J dropped 3 bases, with 11 bases sitting between them. Germline assignment: CDR1 WNHNN and CDR2 SYGVQD (reference sequence). CDR3 nucleotide sequence: TGCGCCAGCAGCAGGGACATCCACACTGAAGCTTTCTTT. Translation gives CASSRDIHTEAFF.

V gene TRBV6-5 combines with J gene TRBJ1-6; 7 positions match TRBD1. The CDR3 contains 14 residues. The J segment lost 6 bases and the V segment lost 8 bases, leaving 7 bases of the junction unmatched. Looked up from germline, CDR1 is MNHEY and CDR2 is SVGAGI. The CDR3 loop reads CASGVGQVNSPLHF. CDR3 sequence (DNA): TGTGCCAGCGGCGTCGGACAGGTTAATTCACCCCTCCACTTT.